This T cell receptor beta chain appears in the sequencing data of a study of tumor-infiltrating lymphocytes in primary liver carcinoma. Study-level findings and limits: Since the samples were bulk and unsorted, the CD4+ and CD8+ repertoires were not compared. Pairs of tumor regions overlapped more than tumor-adjacent and tumor-blood pairs did.

The study extracted blood RNA from unsorted whole blood and also extracted germline DNA. A constant-region primer served to make TCR beta cDNA from about 0.45 ug total RNA. Each TCR beta library was derived from three nested multiplex PCR rounds that employed slightly modified ARM-PCR. TCRdb reprocessed the multiplex PCR reads with MiXCR, giving one entry per CDR3 protein. This table holds 300,000 to 400,000 distinct CDR3 sequences, 65% found once. There are a few counts of this clonotype. Antigen: not known. The junction does not match germline at one end; this may be a read error. The receptor comes from a man in his forties or fifties with primary liver carcinoma and hepatitis B virus infection. Source material: peripheral blood.

CDR3 protein: CASSYDRYQEAQYF. The CDR3 region has the DNA TGTGCCAGCAGTTACGACAGGTACCAAGAGGCCCAGTACTTC. This sequence joins TRBV6-2 or TRBV6-3 and TRBJ2-5; D may be TRBD1 (6 bases). The CDR3 has 14 residues. CDR1 is MNHEY and CDR2 is SVGEGT in the germline V gene.